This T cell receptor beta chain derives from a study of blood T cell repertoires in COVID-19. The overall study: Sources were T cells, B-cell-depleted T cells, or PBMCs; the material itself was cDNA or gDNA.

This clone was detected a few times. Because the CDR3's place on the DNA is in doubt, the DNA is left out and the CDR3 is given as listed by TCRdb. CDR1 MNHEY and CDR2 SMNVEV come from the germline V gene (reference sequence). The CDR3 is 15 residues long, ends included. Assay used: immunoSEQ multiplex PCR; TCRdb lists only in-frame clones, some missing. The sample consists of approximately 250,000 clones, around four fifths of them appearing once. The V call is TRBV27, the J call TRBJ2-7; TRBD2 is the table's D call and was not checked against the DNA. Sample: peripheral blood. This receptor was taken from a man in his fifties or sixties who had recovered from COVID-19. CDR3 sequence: CASSSSGGTSYEQYF.